This is a list of T cell receptor beta chains from one sample in a study of blood T cell repertoires in COVID-19. TCRdb keeps only in-frame clones here, not all; method: immunoSEQ multiplex PCR. This sample has about 160,000 clones, with 88% found just once. Sequenced sample: PBMCs or T cells enriched from blood (not recorded which). The receptors here all came from a woman in her fifties or sixties who had recovered from COVID-19. The CDR3 runs from the conserved cysteine through the conserved F or W. D genes are given only for firm matches. Where a row states a size, it is once, few, many or the class of an expanded clone; other rows omit it.

TRBJ1-2 13 . . TRBV5-4 TGTGCCAGCAGCCGAGACAGGAACTATGGCTACACCTTC CASSRDRNYGYTF
TRBJ1-6 14 few . TRBV7-6 TGTGCCAGCACGGCAGGGCTTTATAATTCACCCCTCCACTTT CASTAGLYNSPLHF
TRBJ1-1 13 . . TRBV11-1 TGTGCCAGCAGCTTAGATCCGGGGTCTGAAGCTTTCTTT CASSLDPGSEAFF
TRBJ2-3 15 many TRBD1 TRBV6-4 TGTGCCAGCAGTGACGCAGGGACAGACACAGATACGCAGTATTTT CASSDAGTDTDTQYF
TRBJ2-7 12 . . TRBV5-1 TGCGCCAGCAGCTTGGGTCAGTACGAGCAGTACTTC CASSLGQYEQYF
TRBJ2-7 12 . . TRBV12-3/TRBV12-4 TGTGCCAGCAGTGCTAGGAGCTACGAGCAGTACTTC CASSARSYEQYF
TRBJ2-1 12 . . TRBV29-1 TGCAGCGTTGGTTGGCTAGATCGTGAGCAGTTCTTC CSVGWLDREQFF
TRBJ1-2 15 . TRBD1 TRBV4-2 TGTGCCAGCAGCCAAGCGGGACAGGGAGCCTATGGCTACACCTTC CASSQAGQGAYGYTF
TRBJ2-7 14 . TRBD2 TRBV5-1 TGCGCCACCCGAGATCACGGGGGGGCCTACGAGCAGTACTTC CATRDHGGAYEQYF
TRBJ2-1 18 . . TRBV3-1/TRBV3-2 TGTGCCAGCAGCCCCCACCCGGAGGGGCCAGACTACGTCGATGAGCAGTTCTTC CASSPHPEGPDYVDEQFF
TRBJ2-3 17 . TRBD2 TRBV2 TGTGCCAGAAGTAGTGGGACACTAGCGGGGGGCAGAGATACGCAGTATTTT CARSSGTLAGGRDTQYF
TRBJ2-3 16 . TRBD2 TRBV9 TGTGCCAGCAGCCCTAGCGGCAGCAGGAGCACAGATACGCAGTATTTT CASSPSGSRSTDTQYF
TRBJ2-1 13 . . TRBV14 TGTGCCAGCAGCCAAGAATTAGCTAGCGAGCAGTTCTTC CASSQELASEQFF
TRBJ2-3 13 . TRBD2 TRBV7-3 TGTGCCAGCAGCAGCGGGGGCTCAGATACGCAGTATTTT CASSSGGSDTQYF
TRBJ2-7 12 . . TRBV29-1 TGCAGCGTTAGTACAGTTACCTACGAGCAGTACTTC CSVSTVTYEQYF
TRBJ1-1 14 . TRBD1 TRBV5-1 TGCGCCAGCAGCTCAGGGGGCGGAGGGACTGAAGCTTTCTTT CASSSGGGGTEAFF
TRBJ2-7 14 . TRBD2 TRBV6-2/TRBV6-3 TGTGCCAGCAGTTGGACTAGCGGTACCTACGAGCAGTACTTC CASSWTSGTYEQYF
TRBJ2-2 15 . . TRBV7-3 TGTGCCAGCAGTTCAAGCGGTAGCAGATCCGGGGAGCTGTTTTTT CASSSSGSRSGELFF
TRBJ1-1 15 . TRBD1 TRBV7-9 TGTGCCAGCAGCTCCCTGACAGGGCGGGGTACTGAAGCTTTCTTT CASSSLTGRGTEAFF
TRBJ1-5 15 few . TRBV7-9 TGTGCCAGCAGCTTAGGAGGGAATAGCAATCAGCCCCAGCATTTT CASSLGGNSNQPQHF
TRBJ1-1 15 once . TRBV27 TGTGCCAGCAGTCCCCACACCGTAATGAACACTGAAGCTTTCTTT CASSPHTVMNTEAFF
TRBJ1-3 15 . TRBD1 TRBV4-1 TGCGCCAGCGCCCGGGACAGTAGCTCTGGAAACACCATATATTTT CASARDSSSGNTIYF
TRBJ1-1 14 . . TRBV7-2 TGTGCCAGCCTCGCGGGGGGCATGGGGACTGAAGCTTTCTTT CASLAGGMGTEAFF
TRBJ2-2 13 . . TRBV7-2 TGTGCCAGCAGCTTTCGGGGCACCGGGGAGCTGTTTTTT CASSFRGTGELFF
TRBJ1-5 18 . . TRBV7-8 TGTGCCAGCAGCTTAGCGCGGTCAGGGCCGGGAGGCAATCAGCCCCAGCATTTT CASSLARSGPGGNQPQHF
TRBJ1-1 14 . . TRBV19 TGTGCCAGTAGTATAGGGAGGGGCCCCACTGAAGCTTTCTTT CASSIGRGPTEAFF
TRBJ1-1 14 . TRBD1 TRBV5-6 TGTGCCAGCAGCCCGGGACAGATGAACACTGAAGCTTTCTTT CASSPGQMNTEAFF
TRBJ2-1 15 . TRBD2 TRBV11-1 TGTGCCAGCAGCCAGACTAGCGGGGGAGGTAATGAGCAGTTCTTC CASSQTSGGGNEQFF
TRBJ1-2 15 . TRBD1 TRBV7-6 TGTGCCAGCAGCTACACCGGGACAGGGGAGCATAGCTACACCTTC CASSYTGTGEHSYTF
TRBJ2-2 16 . TRBD2 TRBV7-6 TGTGCCAGCAGCCGTGAGACTAGCACGAACACCGGGGAGCTGTTTTTT CASSRETSTNTGELFF
TRBJ1-2 12 . . TRBV2 TGTGCCAGCAAGACGGAGAGATATGGCTACACCTTC CASKTERYGYTF
TRBJ1-5 15 . . TRBV7-8 TGTGCCAGCATCGATGGGGGGGGCGGCAATCAGCCCCAGCATTTT CASIDGGGGNQPQHF